This entry lists 25 T cell receptor beta chains sequenced from one sample in a study of blood T cell repertoires in COVID-19. Sequenced by immunoSEQ multiplex PCR; TCRdb stores in-frame clones only, minus some. The sample shows hundreds of thousands of clones, approximately 81% of them seen only once. The sequencing input was peripheral blood. The receptors come from an elderly woman with active or convalescent COVID-19.

The chain joins TRBV24-1 to TRBJ2-2; 11 bases map to TRBD1. CDR1 and CDR2 from the germline V gene are KGHDR and SFDVKD. J was trimmed by 4 bases and V by 3 bases; bases with no gene match: 9. The CDR3 length is 18 residues. CDR3 amino acids: CATSDHFGQGAGTGELFF. The CDR3 DNA reads as TGTGCCACCAGTGATCACTTCGGACAGGGGGCGGGCACCGGGGAGCTGTTTTTT.

This sequence joins TRBV7-3 and TRBJ2-3, with 9 bases identical to TRBD2. Germline V gives CDR1 SGHTA, CDR2 FQGTGA. This CDR3 comprises 14 residues. Losses at the gene ends were 2 bases for V and 4 bases for J; bases not matched to a gene: 1. CDR3: CASSLLAGADTQYF. CDR3 sequence (DNA): TGTGCCAGCAGCTTATTAGCGGGGGCAGATACGCAGTATTTT.

The V gene is TRBV20-1, the J gene TRBJ1-6; possibly TRBD1 for D (6 bases). The CDR3 is 10 amino acids. The V gene's germline CDR1 is DFQATT and CDR2 SNEGSKA (reference sequence). V lost 6 bases, J lost 13 bases, and 10 bases lay in between. DNA of the CDR3: TGCAGTGCAAAAACAGGGCCCCTCCACTTT. Translated, it gives CSAKTGPLHF.

The J gene is TRBJ2-1, the V gene TRBV4-3; 8 bases are shared with TRBD1. CDR3 length: 18 amino acids. V dropped 6 bases and J dropped 0; count of bases not matched to a gene: 13. CDR1 is LGHNA and CDR2 is YSLEER in the germline V gene. The CDR3 DNA reads as TGCGCCAGCAGTCCAGACGGACAGGGTGAGAGCTCCTACAATGAGCAGTTCTTC. Translation gives CASSPDGQGESSYNEQFF.

The gene calls are TRBV3-1 (or the pseudogene TRBV3-2) and TRBJ2-5, with TRBD2 identical over 9 bases. Germline V lookup: CDR1 LGHDT, CDR2 YNNKEL (reference sequence). This CDR3 is 15 amino acids long. The J segment lost 4 bases and the V segment lost 5 bases, leaving 8 bases of the junction unmatched. CDR3 DNA: TGTGCCAGCAGCGGCATAGCGGGAGAGGGAGAGACCCAGTACTTC. Translated: CASSGIAGEGETQYF.

The chain is built from TRBV5-1 and TRBJ2-3, with D possibly being TRBD1 (6 bases). The germline V gene has CDR1 SGHRS and CDR2 YFSETQ. The V gene lost 0 bases and the J gene lost 3 bases, with 8 bases spanning the gap. The CDR3 has 14 residues. The CDR3 DNA reads TGCGCCAGCAGCTTGGACGGACAGACAGATACGCAGTATTTT. Its protein product is CASSLDGQTDTQYF.

This clone was counted once. The chain is built from TRBV11-3 and TRBJ1-3; no definite D call. CDR1 is SGHNT and CDR2 is YENEEA in the germline V gene. V lost 2 bases and J lost 3, with 8 bases in between. This CDR3 is 14 amino acids long. The CDR3 protein is CASSLRGGGNTIYF. For the CDR3, the DNA is TGTGCCAGCAGCTTAAGAGGAGGTGGAAACACCATATATTTT.

V and J are TRBV15 and TRBJ2-1; D might be TRBD1 (6 bases). V gave up 0 bases and J gave up 6 bases, with 18 bases separating them. The length of the CDR3 is 17 residues. Germline V gene sequence: CDR1 LNHNV, CDR2 YYDKDF (reference sequence). Written as DNA, the CDR3 is TGTGCCACCAGCAGAGAGTCCAGGGGCCTCAACAGCAATGAGCAGTTCTTC. It translates to CATSRESRGLNSNEQFF. Full variable domain (rest looked up from reference TRBV15 and TRBJ2-1): DAMVIQNPRYQVTQFGKPVTLSCSQTLNHNVMYWYQQKSSQAPKLLFHYYDKDFNNEADTPDNFQSRRPNTSFCFLDIRSPGLGDTAMYLCATSRESRGLNSNEQFFGPGTRLTVL.

This clone was recorded once. The rearrangement joins TRBV6-5 to TRBJ1-3; a possible D gene is TRBD1 (5 bases). The V gene lost 8 bases and the J gene lost 2 bases, with 16 bases spanning the gap. Looked up from germline, CDR1 is MNHEY and CDR2 is SVGAGI. The CDR3 is 15 residues long. This chain's CDR3 is CASGRGGTAGNTIYF. The CDR3 region has the DNA TGTGCCAGCGGGCGGGGAGGGACTGCTGGAAACACCATATATTTT.

The rearrangement links TRBV5-1 to TRBJ2-3, with 8 bases fitting TRBD2. Losses at the gene ends were 0 bases for V and 3 bases for J; bases not matched to a gene: 6. There are 16 residues in the CDR3. Germline V gives CDR1 SGHRS, CDR2 YFSETQ. The CDR3 region has the DNA TGCGCCAGCAGCTTGGCCGGGACTAGGGGGACAGATACGCAGTATTTT. This translates into CASSLAGTRGTDTQYF.

The chain couples TRBV27 to TRBJ1-2; unclear D gene. CDR3 length: 14 amino acids. The V gene lost 2 bases and the J gene lost 3 bases, with 10 bases spanning the gap. The germline V gene has CDR1 MNHEY and CDR2 SMNVEV (reference sequence). CDR3 protein: CASSLRGRDYGYTF. The CDR3 coding sequence is TGTGCCAGCAGTTTAAGAGGGAGGGACTATGGCTACACCTTC.

The chain has TRBV18 and TRBJ2-2, with 12 bases aligning to TRBD2. V trimming: 5 bases; J trimming: 5 bases; junction bases outside the gene matches: 9. Germline V gene sequence: CDR1 KGHSH, CDR2 LQKENI. This CDR3 is 17 amino acids long. DNA for the CDR3: TGTGCCAGCTCATCCCTACTAGCGGGAGGTGGTACCGGGGAGCTGTTTTTT. It codes for CASSSLLAGGGTGELFF.

This chain joins TRBV3-1 (or the pseudogene TRBV3-2) and TRBJ1-3; D unresolved. V lost 0 bases, J lost 0 bases, and 18 bases lay in between. Germline CDR1 LGHDT, CDR2 YNNKEL (reference sequence). This CDR3 is 19 amino acids long. The CDR3 bases are TGTGCCAGCAGCCAAGAAGAGGTAGGACGGAGGTTCTCTGGAAACACCATATATTTT. Amino acid sequence: CASSQEEVGRRFSGNTIYF.

The V call is TRBV5-1, the J call TRBJ2-6, with 7 nucleotides matching TRBD1. Germline CDR1 is SGHRS and CDR2 is YFSETQ. V was pared by 2 bases and J by 0 bases, with 8 bases of the junction left unmatched. The CDR3 has 18 residues. The CDR3 DNA reads TGCGCCAGCAGCTTACAGGGGCCTCATGGCTCTGGGGCCAACGTCCTGACTTTC. Translated: CASSLQGPHGSGANVLTF.

V is TRBV5-5 and J is TRBJ1-5; D gene unclear. Trimming took off 4 bases at V and 0 bases at J, with 8 bases between the two ends. This CDR3 spans 14 amino acids. The germline CDR1 and CDR2 sequences are SGHKS and YYEKEE (reference sequence). This CDR3 reads CASSTQVSNQPQHF. As DNA, the CDR3 is TGTGCCAGCAGCACCCAGGTTAGCAATCAGCCCCAGCATTTT.

The chain combines TRBV20-1 with TRBJ1-1, with D perhaps TRBD1 (5 bases). Between the trimmed V and J ends, which lost 3 bases and 2 bases, there was a span of 13 bases. This CDR3 contains 14 residues. In germline, CDR1 is DFQATT, CDR2 SNEGSKA (reference sequence). The CDR3 sequence is CSASRTTPNTEAFF. The CDR3 DNA reads TGCAGTGCTAGTCGGACAACCCCCAACACTGAAGCTTTCTTT.

V usage is TRBV4-3 and J usage is TRBJ1-4; TRBD1 is a possible D gene (6 bases). The length of the CDR3 is 20 residues. The germline CDR1 and CDR2 sequences are LGHNA and YSLEER. V gave up 0 bases and J gave up 0 bases, with 20 bases separating them. CDR3 residues: CASSQDLSGGGLTTNEKLFF. The CDR3 DNA is TGCGCCAGCAGCCAAGACCTTTCGGGAGGGGGACTTACAACTAATGAAAAACTGTTTTTT.

V gene TRBV4-2 combines with J gene TRBJ2-7; 11 nucleotides align to TRBD2. This CDR3 has 16 amino acids. In germline, CDR1 is LGHNA, CDR2 YNFKEQ. After removal of 1 base from V and 4 bases from J, the junction contained 6 bases not matched to a gene. The CDR3 loop is CASSQGLAGGQYEQYF. DNA for the CDR3: TGTGCCAGCAGCCAAGGGTTAGCGGGGGGGCAGTACGAGCAGTACTTC.

The CDR3 loop reads CASSVGTVNTEAFF. DNA of the CDR3: TGTGCCAGCAGTGTGGGGACAGTGAACACTGAAGCTTTCTTT. This sequence joins TRBV2 and TRBJ1-1, with TRBD1 matching over 7 bases. V lost 4 bases to trimming and J lost 0 bases; unmatched junction nucleotides: 2. Germline loops: CDR1 SNHLY, CDR2 FYNNEI. The CDR3 is 14 amino acids.

The chain uses TRBV30 and TRBJ2-5, with 7 bases aligning to TRBD1. Trimming at V came to 5 bases and at J to 4 bases, leaving 1 base not matched to a gene. Germline CDR1 GTSNPN, CDR2 SVGIG (reference sequence). The CDR3 has 11 amino acids. The CDR3 DNA reads as TGTGCCTGGGGGGACAGAGAGACCCAGTACTTC. It codes for CAWGDRETQYF.

The chain couples TRBV7-9 to TRBJ2-5; 10 bases agree with TRBD1. Trimming at V came to 2 bases and at J to 4 bases, leaving 7 bases not matched to a gene. This CDR3 is built from 16 residues. Germline CDR1 is SEHNR and CDR2 is FQNEAQ (reference sequence). CDR3 nucleotides: TGTGCCAGCAGCTTATGGGGACAGGGGAGAGGAGAGACCCAGTACTTC. This gives the protein CASSLWGQGRGETQYF.

V usage is TRBV27 and J usage is TRBJ2-5; 15 nucleotides match TRBD2. Trimming at V came to 8 bases and at J to 2 bases, leaving 12 bases not matched to a gene. CDR3 length: 18 residues. Germline V gives CDR1 MNHEY, CDR2 SMNVEV (reference sequence). CDR3 nucleotide sequence: TGTGCCAGCGGGGGATCAGGGACTAGCGGGGGGATACAAGAGACCCAGTACTTC. It encodes CASGGSGTSGGIQETQYF.

This clone turned up a few times. The chain links TRBV27 to TRBJ1-2; maybe TRBD1 (5 bases). This CDR3 comprises 13 residues. The germline CDR1 and CDR2 sequences are MNHEY and SMNVEV (reference sequence). Trimming stripped 3 bases from V and 7 bases from J, with 12 bases between. Here the CDR3 reads CASSFVQGRGYTF. The DNA of the CDR3 is TGTGCCAGCAGTTTCGTCCAGGGCCGTGGCTACACCTTC.

CDR3 coding DNA: TGTGCCAGCAGCCAAACAGGGTCTGGAAACACCATATATTTT. Its translation: CASSQTGSGNTIYF. This chain uses TRBV3-1 (or the pseudogene TRBV3-2) with TRBJ1-3; weak D call: TRBD1 (6 bases). CDR1 and CDR2 (germline): LGHDT, YNNKEL (reference sequence). The CDR3 has 14 amino acids. The V gene lost 2 bases and the J gene lost 1 base, with 6 bases spanning the gap.

The J gene is TRBJ2-1, the V gene TRBV6-4, with 12 bases that match TRBD2. Trimming cost V 0 bases and J 3 bases; bases outside gene matches: 6. The length of the CDR3 is 18 residues. CDR1 MRHNA and CDR2 SNTAGT come from the germline V gene. The CDR3 DNA follows: TGTGCCAGCAGTGACTCGACTAGCGGGAGAGTTCGCTACAATGAGCAGTTCTTC. It yields the protein CASSDSTSGRVRYNEQFF.